This T cell receptor (beta chain) was recorded in a study of cytomegalovirus exposure and HLA in healthy donors. Whole-study context: As an earlier analysis found, some 180 million T cells yielded some 120 million unique TCR beta sequences.

Trimming removed 2 bases from V and 6 bases from J; junction bases left unmatched: 13. There are 16 residues in the CDR3. Germline-derived CDR1 and CDR2 are MNHEY and SVGAGI. A multiplex PCR was run with 60 Vbeta primers and 13 Jbeta primers. Sequenced by immunoSEQ multiplex PCR; TCRdb stores in-frame clones only, minus some. Listed are 70,000 to 75,000 clones; roughly 3.8% falls within the top ten. Sequencing used PBMCs. The TCR comes from a female donor in good health and CMV-seropositive. The J gene is TRBJ2-7, the V gene TRBV6-5; 7 positions agree with TRBD2. CDR3 loop: CASSYVAGVPDFEQYF. The CDR3 nucleotides read TGTGCCAGCAGTTACGTTGCGGGGGTCCCGGATTTCGAGCAGTACTTC.